This T cell receptor (beta chain) was found in a study of T cell responses to AZD1222 COVID-19 vaccine. The wider study: Second-dose groups at about 4 or about 12 weeks were pooled.

Assay: immunoSEQ multiplex PCR; the TCRdb copy retains only in-frame clones and omits some. The sample holds roughly 160,000 clones, more than 85% seen once. This clone was observed a single time. No antigen is known for it. Study-wide results and caveats: Just a handful of AZD1222 recipients tested seropositive at baseline. Donors were largely white British and mainly female; clonal diversity was possibly underestimated. Spike-specific TCRs gained breadth and depth after people received two AZD1222 doses.

Germline loops: CDR1 MGHRA, CDR2 YSYEKL. The V end lost 0 bases, the J end lost 0 bases, and 18 bases lay between the germline ends. This CDR3 has 18 residues. The chain carries TRBV4-1 and TRBJ2-7, with D hard to call. Sample: peripheral blood, taken on day 0 of AZD1222 vaccination. The TCR comes from an adult in good health. CDR3 region: CASSQDPSEWRTSYEQYF. The CDR3 DNA reads as TGCGCCAGCAGCCAAGATCCCTCTGAGTGGCGGACCTCCTACGAGCAGTACTTC.